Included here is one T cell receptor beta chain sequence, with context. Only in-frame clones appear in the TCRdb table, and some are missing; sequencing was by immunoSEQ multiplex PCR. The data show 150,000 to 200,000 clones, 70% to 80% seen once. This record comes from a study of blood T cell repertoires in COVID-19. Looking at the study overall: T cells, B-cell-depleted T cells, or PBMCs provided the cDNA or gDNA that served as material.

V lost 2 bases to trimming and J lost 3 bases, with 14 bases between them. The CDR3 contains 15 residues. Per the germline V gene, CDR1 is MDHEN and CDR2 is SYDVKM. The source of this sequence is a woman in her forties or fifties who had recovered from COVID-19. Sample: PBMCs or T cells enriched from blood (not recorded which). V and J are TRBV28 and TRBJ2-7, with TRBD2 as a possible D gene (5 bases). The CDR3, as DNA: TGTGCCAGCAGTTTACCGAGCGGAACTTTCTACGAGCAGTACTTC. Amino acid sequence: CASSLPSGTFYEQYF.